This entry concerns a single T cell receptor (beta chain). Antigen unknown. The CDR3 contains 16 residues. The germline V gene encodes CDR1 LGHNA and CDR2 YNFKEQ. With 0 bases removed from V and 5 bases from J, the gap between germline ends came to 14 bases. The sample belongs to a study of radiotherapy plus CTLA-4 blockade in lung cancer. Study context: Patients showed objective responses in about 20% of cases and disease control in less than 35%.

The assay was immunoSEQ multiplex PCR, and TCRdb's table has in-frame clones only and misses some. The repertoire includes about 36,000 clones, about two thirds of them detected once, and roughly 11% sits in the top ten. General study points: Expansion in blood of tumor-derived TCR clones was seen after radiotherapy plus ipilimumab. Interferon-beta and early blood T cell clone dynamics reportedly predicted response best.

The chain combines TRBV4-2 with TRBJ1-5, with TRBD1 as a possible D gene (6 bases). The sequences come from peripheral blood, collected from a patient treated with radiotherapy plus ipilimumab. The clonotype comes from a human donor with non-small cell lung cancer who had stable disease on radiotherapy plus ipilimumab. CDR3 region: CASSQDLGAEDQPQHF. The CDR3 DNA sequence: TGTGCCAGCAGCCAAGATTTGGGGGCCGAAGATCAGCCCCAGCATTTT.